This T cell receptor beta chain emerged from a study of blood T cells in healthy people across ages. In the case of this clonotype: The antigen is undetermined.

The draw of peripheral blood yielded roughly 9.1 milliliters from each donor. Study-wide findings and caveats: Older age coincided with a roughly linear decline in TCR beta diversity per million T cells.

Sample-barcoded 5' priming and a J-beta primer mix drove a second PCR of roughly 7 to 11 cycles. TCRdb analysed the 5' RACE reads with MiXCR anew, one entry per CDR3 protein. The sample holds 750,000 or so distinct CDR3 sequences; around 25% are singletons and the top ten take under 10%. V lost 5 bases and J 7 bases, leaving 14 bases between the germline ends. This CDR3 is built from 13 residues. CDR1 is MNHEY and CDR2 is SMNVEV in the germline V gene (reference sequence). This sample also belongs to another study, concerning T cells of mothers and their children. That source adds: Per 15 ul, 1.5 ug of RNA was used, with all extracted RNA going into cDNA synthesis.

Sequenced input: blood. The sequence was collected from a boy younger than 18 in good health. The V gene is TRBV27, the J gene TRBJ1-2, with D possibly TRBD1 on 6 matching bases. The CDR3 sequence: CASSLTGTVGYTF. The CDR3 region has the DNA TGTGCCAGCAGTCTCACAGGGACGGTTGGCTACACCTTC.